Below, 16 T cell receptor beta chains from the same sample are listed, as sequenced in a study of OX40 agonist ivuxolimab in advanced cancers. The method was the immunoSEQ multiplex PCR assay. Imported from immuneACCESS, the table was reduced by TCRdb to in-frame sequences with V and J called. These copies leave out some clones; in studies compared against another copy, an unresolved V gene accounts for under half, and the cause of the remainder is not known. This sample has 95,000 to 100,000 clones in its table, and 85% to 95% of those were observed once. The top ten clonotypes cover 0.2% to 0.3% of the sample. Sequencing was performed on CD4+ or CD8+ T cells sorted from blood, taken in a trial of the OX40 agonist ivuxolimab. These receptors came from an adult with an advanced solid tumor such as melanoma, head and neck, liver or kidney cancer.

The chain links TRBV11-3 to TRBJ1-2; D is unclear. The germline gives CDR1 SGHNT, CDR2 YENEEA. Trimming removed 2 bases at V and 8 bases at J, with 9 bases between. The CDR3 is made up of 12 amino acids. For the CDR3, the DNA is TGTGCCAGCAGCTTAAAGGTTGGCGGCTACACCTTC. It yields the protein CASSLKVGGYTF.

The rearrangement joins TRBV7-2 to TRBJ1-1; 7 bases fit TRBD1. V lost 1 base, J lost 3 bases, and 8 bases stayed unmatched. The CDR3 totals 16 residues. CDR1 and CDR2 from the germline V gene are SGHTA and FQGNSA. The CDR3: CASSLGAGGGYTEAFF. Written as DNA, the CDR3 is TGTGCCAGCAGCTTAGGGGCAGGGGGTGGTTACACTGAAGCTTTCTTT. Full variable domain (rest looked up from reference TRBV7-2 and TRBJ1-1): GAGVSQSPSNKVTEKGKDVELRCDPISGHTALYWYRQSLGQGLEFLIYFQGNSAPDKSGLPSDRFSAERTGGSVSTLTIQRTQQEDSAVYLCASSLGAGGGYTEAFFGQGTRLTVV.

The chain uses TRBV11-2 and TRBJ2-1, with a possible D match to TRBD1 (6 bases). The CDR3 is 14 residues long. Trimming removed 4 bases at V and 1 base at J, with 8 bases between. Per the germline V gene, CDR1 is SGHAT and CDR2 is FQNNGV. The CDR3 DNA is TGTGCCAGCAGCTCCCAGGGGTCCTACAATGAGCAGTTCTTC. Encoded protein: CASSSQGSYNEQFF.

This clone was picked up one time. This chain joins TRBV10-3 and TRBJ2-1; D not resolved. Trimming pared 4 bases from V and 7 bases from J, leaving 8 bases between. This CDR3 contains 12 residues. Germline V gene data show CDR1 as ENHRY and CDR2 as SYGVKD. In nucleotides, the CDR3 is TGTGCCATCAGTGGTAGGTGGAATGAGCAGTTCTTC. Protein: CAISGRWNEQFF.

The rearrangement links TRBV19 to TRBJ1-3; D is undetermined. CDR1 is LNHDA, CDR2 SQIVND, per germline (reference sequence). V lost 5 bases, J lost 0 bases, and 14 bases lay in between. The length of the CDR3 is 16 residues. The CDR3: CASSPRLDGSGNTIYF. The CDR3 DNA reads TGTGCCAGTAGTCCCAGATTAGACGGCTCTGGAAACACCATATATTTT.

A word on this clone: The same CDR3 arises from other DNA sequences in this sample as well. The chain links TRBV28 to TRBJ1-6; tentative D call: TRBD1 (5 bases). The germline CDR1 and CDR2 sequences are MDHEN and SYDVKM. The CDR3 loop spans 14 amino acids. V lost 5 bases and J lost 10, with 15 bases in between. The chain's CDR3 is CASSPAGFRSPLHF. In DNA form, the CDR3 reads TGTGCCAGCAGTCCTGCAGGGTTTCGGTCACCCCTCCACTTT.

The chain uses TRBV6-1 and TRBJ2-7, with D perhaps matching TRBD1 (5 bases). This CDR3 spans 15 amino acids. Deletions cut 5 bases from V and 3 bases from J, with 17 bases between. Per the germline V gene, CDR1 is MNHNS and CDR2 is SASEGT. The CDR3 sequence: CASSPGGAAYYEQYF. CDR3 DNA: TGTGCCAGCAGTCCGGGTGGGGCCGCCTACTACGAGCAGTACTTC.

This clone was observed once. The chain combines TRBV6-1 with TRBJ1-3, with unresolved D. CDR1 and CDR2 (germline): MNHNS, SASEGT. This CDR3 contains 13 residues. The V end was cut by 8 bases, the J end by 1 base, with 9 bases between. The CDR3 nucleotides are TGTGCCAGCGCGGAGTCGTCTGGAAACACCATATATTTT. It is translated as CASAESSGNTIYF.

Turning to this clone: The junction departs from the called germline gene at one end, perhaps through a read error. The chain combines TRBV7-7 with TRBJ2-3; D remains ambiguous. This CDR3 contains 13 residues. The germline gives CDR1 SSHAT, CDR2 FNYEAQ (reference sequence). The CDR3, as DNA: TGTGCTAGCAGCTTGCAAAGCACAGATACGCAGTATTTT. Translation gives CASSLQSTDTQYF. Filled out from reference TRBV7-7 and TRBJ2-3, the complete variable domain reads GAGVSQSPRYKVTKRGQDVTLRCDPISSHATLYWYQQALGQGPEFLTYFNYEAQPDKSGLPSDRFSAERPEGSISTLTIQRTEQRDSAMYRCASSLQSTDTQYFGPGTRLTVL.

The rearrangement uses TRBV28 and TRBJ2-7; 10 positions match TRBD1. J was trimmed by 12 bases and V by 6 bases; bases with no gene match: 8. This CDR3 comprises 12 residues. Germline loops: CDR1 MDHEN, CDR2 SYDVKM. The CDR3: CASSWGQGKRYF. CDR3 in DNA: TGTGCCAGCAGCTGGGGACAGGGGAAGCGGTACTTC. Supplemented by reference TRBV28 and TRBJ2-7, the full variable domain reads DVKVTQSSRYLVKRTGEKVFLECVQDMDHENMFWYRQDPGLGLRLIYFSYDVKMKEKGDIPEGYSVSREKKERFSLILESASTNQTSMYLCASSWGQGKRYFGPGTRLTVT.

This chain connects TRBV5-1 to TRBJ2-1; 12 nucleotides align to TRBD2. The CDR3 is 16 residues long. The germline gives CDR1 SGHRS, CDR2 YFSETQ. The J segment lost 4 bases and the V segment lost 0 bases, leaving 2 bases of the junction unmatched. Written as DNA, the CDR3 is TGCGCCAGCAGCTTGGGACTAGCGGGGGATTACAATGAGCAGTTCTTC. Translation: CASSLGLAGDYNEQFF.

CDR3 loop: CASSYSIQPQHF. CDR3 coding DNA: TGTGCCAGCAGTTACTCGATTCAGCCCCAGCATTTT. The chain combines TRBV6-6 with TRBJ1-5, with D hard to call. From germline, CDR1 is MNHNY and CDR2 SVGAGI (reference sequence). The length of the CDR3 is 12 residues. V gave up 0 bases and J gave up 6 bases, with 3 bases separating them.

V and J are TRBV11-2 and TRBJ2-1; D is uncertain. V lost 4 bases to trimming and J lost 6 bases, with 10 bases between them. Germline assignment: CDR1 SGHAT and CDR2 FQNNGV. The CDR3 sequence is 13 residues long. The CDR3: CASSYPPPNEQFF. As DNA, the CDR3 is TGTGCCAGCAGCTATCCACCTCCCAATGAGCAGTTCTTC. Based on the CDR3 plus reference TRBV11-2 and TRBJ2-1, the full variable domain is EAGVAQSPRYKIIEKRQSVAFWCNPISGHATLYWYQQILGQGPKLLIQFQNNGVVDDSQLPKDRFSAERLKGVDSTLKIQPAKLEDSAVYLCASSYPPPNEQFFGPGTRLTVL.

The chain uses TRBV28 and TRBJ2-7; D unclear. The germline V gene has CDR1 MDHEN and CDR2 SYDVKM. The CDR3 totals 16 residues. V was pared by 4 bases and J by 2 bases, with 18 bases between. Written as DNA, the CDR3 is TGTGCCAGCAGTTCCCCGGGCACCCCGGTTCCCTACGAGCAGTACTTC. Translating gives CASSSPGTPVPYEQYF.

Concerning this clone: Additional DNA sequences in this sample encode the identical CDR3. J is TRBJ1-3 and V is TRBV15, with a weak D call TRBD1 (5 bases). This CDR3 spans 14 amino acids. The V end was cut by 1 base, the J end by 2 bases, with 6 bases between. The germline CDR1 and CDR2 sequences are LNHNV and YYDKDF (reference sequence). The CDR3 reads CATSRGGAGNTIYF. Written as DNA, the CDR3 is TGTGCCACCAGCAGAGGGGGCGCTGGAAACACCATATATTTT.

V is TRBV6-5 and J is TRBJ2-7; D is possibly TRBD1 or TRBD2 (5 bases each). In germline, CDR1 is MNHEY, CDR2 SVGAGI. Trimming removed 4 bases at V and 3 bases at J, with 13 bases between. The length of the CDR3 is 14 residues. The CDR3 nucleotides read TGTGCCAGCAGTTCGTTGGGACCGCGCTACGAGCAGTACGTC. Amino acids: CASSSLGPRYEQYV.